The 11 T cell receptor beta chains below come from one sample, sequenced in a study of STAT3 mutations in large granular lymphocyte leukemia. Some clones are missing from TCRdb's copy, which holds only in-frame ones; the method was immunoSEQ multiplex PCR. The sample yields over 30,000 clones, roughly 90% seen once. The study, taken as a whole, reports: Every T-LGLL patient had at least one immunodominant TCRbeta clonotype.

These receptors lack a known antigen. The sequencing input was PBMCs. These receptors were taken from a human donor with T large granular lymphocyte leukemia. Some clones in this sample may be carry-over from other donors' samples.

This rearrangement joins TRBV6-1 to TRBJ2-7, with 8 bases lining up with TRBD1. There are 14 residues in the CDR3. CDR1 is MNHNS and CDR2 is SASEGT in the germline V gene. J gave up 2 bases and V 5 bases, and 5 bases lay outside the gene matches. The DNA of the CDR3 is TGTGCCAGCAGTCAGACAGGGGCTCCCTACGAGCAGTACTTC. This translates into CASSQTGAPYEQYF.

J is TRBJ1-6 and V is TRBV27; possibly TRBD1 for D (5 bases). Germline CDR1 and CDR2: MNHEY and SMNVEV (reference sequence). This CDR3 region has 16 residues. The ends were cut back, 7 bases at V and 0 bases at J, with 13 bases in the middle. The CDR3, as DNA: TGTGCCAGCAAAGGGGCCCTCAGCTCCTATAATTCACCCCTCCACTTT. Amino acids: CASKGALSSYNSPLHF.

The rearrangement uses TRBV29-1 and TRBJ1-5; unclear D gene. V gave up 4 bases and J gave up 5 bases, with 9 bases separating them. This CDR3 has 12 residues. The germline CDR1 and CDR2 sequences are SQVTM and ANQGSEA. The CDR3, as DNA: TGCAGCGTTGTTTTGGGAGATCAGCCCCAGCATTTT. Translation gives CSVVLGDQPQHF. The variable domain in full, with the rest retrieved from reference TRBV29-1 and TRBJ1-5, is SAVISQKPSRDICQRGTSLTIQCQVDSQVTMMFWYRQQPGQSLTLIATANQGSEATYESGFVIDKFPISRPNLTFSTLTVSNMSPEDSSIYLCSVVLGDQPQHFGDGTRLSIL.

The sample holds one count of this clone. This sequence joins TRBV18 and TRBJ2-1; D uncertain. Germline loops: CDR1 KGHSH, CDR2 LQKENI. This CDR3 has 11 residues. The V end lost 4 bases, the J end lost 5 bases, and 3 bases lay between the germline ends. CDR3 residues: CASSLDNEQFF. CDR3 nucleotides: TGTGCCAGCTCACTTGACAATGAGCAGTTCTTC.

This clone came up a few times. The CDR3 sequence: CASRGGTHSPLHF. The DNA for the CDR3 is TGTGCCAGCAGAGGGGGAACCCATTCACCCCTCCACTTT. This sequence joins TRBV27 and TRBJ1-6; a weak D match, TRBD1 (6 bases). Germline V CDR1 and CDR2: MNHEY, SMNVEV (reference sequence). Trimming cost V 6 bases and J 8 bases, with 11 bases left between them. The CDR3 runs 13 residues.

The chain uses TRBV29-1 and TRBJ2-4; D is uncertain. The length of the CDR3 is 12 residues. Trimming cost V 4 bases and J 4 bases, with 8 bases left between them. Germline-derived CDR1 and CDR2 are SQVTM and ANQGSEA. CDR3 sequence (DNA): TGCAGCGTTGCTGGAACAAAAAACATTCAGTACTTC. This sequence encodes CSVAGTKNIQYF. The entire variable domain, with the rest obtained from reference TRBV29-1 and TRBJ2-4, is as follows: SAVISQKPSRDICQRGTSLTIQCQVDSQVTMMFWYRQQPGQSLTLIATANQGSEATYESGFVIDKFPISRPNLTFSTLTVSNMSPEDSSIYLCSVAGTKNIQYFGAGTRLSVL.

As to this clone: The same CDR3 is also encoded by other DNA sequences in this sample. The rearrangement links TRBV18 to TRBJ2-3; D not resolved. The CDR3 length is 13 residues. V was shortened by 3 bases and J by 0 bases, with 4 bases between the two germline ends. Germline V gives CDR1 KGHSH, CDR2 LQKENI. The chain's CDR3 is CASSPQSTDTQYF. The CDR3 DNA reads TGTGCCAGCTCACCGCAGAGCACAGATACGCAGTATTTT.

The V gene is TRBV29-1, the J gene TRBJ1-5, with 7 bases matching TRBD1. The CDR3 runs 13 residues. The germline gives CDR1 SQVTM, CDR2 ANQGSEA. The junction had 5 bases not matched to a gene; V was cut back by 5 bases and J by 4 bases. The CDR3 nucleotides are TGCAGCGTTCAAGGGGGCGCAAATCAGCCCCAGCATTTT. Protein: CSVQGGANQPQHF.

The chain links TRBV4-3 to TRBJ2-3; D unclear. The ends were cut back, 0 bases at V and 1 base at J, with 8 bases in the middle. The germline V gene has CDR1 LGHNA and CDR2 YSLEER. This CDR3 is built from 15 residues. The CDR3 is CASSQEGFGTDTQYF. CDR3 sequence (DNA): TGCGCCAGCAGCCAAGAGGGGTTCGGCACAGATACGCAGTATTTT.

This rearrangement joins TRBV7-8 to TRBJ2-7; 7 nucleotides align to TRBD1. The CDR3 is 17 amino acids. Germline-derived CDR1 and CDR2 are SGHVS and FQNEAQ. Trimming took 1 base from V and 4 from J; bases not matched to a gene: 13. In nucleotides, the CDR3 is TGTGCCAGCAGCTTAGTGGGACAGCTCCGGGCACAGTACGAGCAGTACTTC. Its translation: CASSLVGQLRAQYEQYF. The entire variable domain, with the rest obtained from reference TRBV7-8 and TRBJ2-7, is as follows: GAGVSQSPRYKVAKRGQDVALRCDPISGHVSLFWYQQALGQGPEFLTYFQNEAQLDKSGLPSDRFFAERPEGSVSTLKIQRTQQEDSAVYLCASSLVGQLRAQYEQYFGPGTRLTVT.

This clone was detected once. This chain joins TRBV25-1 and TRBJ2-7; no clear D. The CDR3 consists of 13 residues. V was shortened by 9 bases and J by 2 bases, with 14 bases between the two germline ends. Germline CDR1 MGHDK, CDR2 SYGVNS. In DNA, the CDR3 is TGTGCCAGACTCTTGACCGAACCCTACGAGCAGTACGTC. This encodes CARLLTEPYEQYV.